This T cell receptor (beta chain) is drawn from a study of response to subunit inactivated influenza vaccine. The CDR3 totals 15 residues. The germline V and J ends were trimmed by 1 base and 9 bases, with 16 bases remaining between them. TCRdb redid the calling of the RT-PCR reads with MiXCR, one entry per CDR3 protein. Seen here are about 570,000 distinct CDR3 sequences, about 10% observed once, and the top ten hold 8% to 13%. Many counts were recorded for this clonotype. These data were likewise used in another study, on T cells expressing NK-cell markers. That source notes: The cDNA for TCR beta came from 5'RACE template switching with UMIs. Sorted T-cell subsets CD3+CD56+NKG2C+, CD3+CD56+NKG2C- and CD3+CD56-NKG2C+ were TCR beta-sequenced.

The chain is built from TRBV12-3 or TRBV12-4 and TRBJ2-1; the D gene could be TRBD1 or TRBD2 (5 bases each). The sequences come from PBMCs from blood, collected on the day of vaccination. The clonotype originates from a man in his fifties or sixties who received an inactivated influenza vaccine. The CDR3 reads CASSLGGYLVGEQFF. CDR3 coding DNA: TGTGCCAGCAGTTTAGGGGGGTATTTGGTGGGTGAGCAGTTCTTC.